This TCR beta chain was recorded in a study of OX40 agonist ivuxolimab in advanced cancers. Study background: Partial responses occurred in three patients (one hepatocellular carcinoma, two cutaneous melanoma). Broader study findings: At 0.1 to 3.0 mg/kg and by week 6, CD4+ and CD8+ T cells in the blood had expanded clonally. Averaging showed that CD8+ T cells had more expanded clones than CD4+ did.

Produced via immunoSEQ multiplex PCR; TCRdb's table is partial and in-frame only. Counted here are 70,000 to 90,000 clones, roughly nine tenths occurring once; the ten biggest clones make up 0.3% to 0.4%. In the case of this clone: Its specificity is not known.

The V end was cut by 3 bases, the J end by 6 bases, with 15 bases between. CDR3 size: 15 residues. CDR1 is LNHDA and CDR2 is SQIVND in the germline V gene (reference sequence). Sampled blood was obtained at baseline, cycle 4 day 1, and cycle 7 day 1. The V gene is TRBV19, the J gene TRBJ2-1, with D perhaps TRBD1 or TRBD2 (6 bases each). Material: CD4+ or CD8+ T cells sorted from blood, obtained in a trial of the OX40 agonist ivuxolimab. The source is an adult with an advanced solid tumor such as melanoma, head and neck, liver or kidney cancer. The CDR3 loop reads CASSIASRGGNEQFF. CDR3 in DNA: TGTGCCAGTAGTATCGCATCCAGGGGAGGCAATGAGCAGTTCTTC. The entire variable domain, with the rest obtained from reference TRBV19 and TRBJ2-1, is as follows: DGGITQSPKYLFRKEGQNVTLSCEQNLNHDAMYWYRQDPGQGLRLIYYSQIVNDFQKGDIAEGYSVSREKKESFPLTVTSAQKNPTAFYLCASSIASRGGNEQFFGPGTRLTVL.